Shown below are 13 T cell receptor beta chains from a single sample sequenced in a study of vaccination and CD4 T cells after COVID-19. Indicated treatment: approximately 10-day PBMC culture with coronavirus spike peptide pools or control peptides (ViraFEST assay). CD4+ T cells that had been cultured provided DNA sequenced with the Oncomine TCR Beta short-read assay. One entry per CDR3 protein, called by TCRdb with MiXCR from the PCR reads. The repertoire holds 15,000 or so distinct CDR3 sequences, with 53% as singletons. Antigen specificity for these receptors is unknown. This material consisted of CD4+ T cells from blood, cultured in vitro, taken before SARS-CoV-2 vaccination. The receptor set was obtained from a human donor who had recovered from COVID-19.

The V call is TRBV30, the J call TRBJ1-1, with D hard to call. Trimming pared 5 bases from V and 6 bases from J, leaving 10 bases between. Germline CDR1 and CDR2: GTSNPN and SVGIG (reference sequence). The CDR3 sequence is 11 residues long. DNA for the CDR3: TGTGCCTGGCGCCCGGGCCCTGAAGCTTTCTTT. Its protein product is CAWRPGPEAFF.

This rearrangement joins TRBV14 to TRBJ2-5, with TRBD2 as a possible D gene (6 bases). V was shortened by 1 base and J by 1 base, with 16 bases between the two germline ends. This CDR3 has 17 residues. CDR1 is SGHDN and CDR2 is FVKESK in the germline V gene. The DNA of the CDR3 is TGTGCCAGCAGCCAAGGTAGACGGGAGTGGGTCCAAGAGACCCAGTACTTC. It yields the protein CASSQGRREWVQETQYF.

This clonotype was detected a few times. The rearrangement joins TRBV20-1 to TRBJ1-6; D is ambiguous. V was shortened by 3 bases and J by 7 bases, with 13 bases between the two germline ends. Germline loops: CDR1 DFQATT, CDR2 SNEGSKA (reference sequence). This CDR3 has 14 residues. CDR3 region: CSARDRFPNSPLHF. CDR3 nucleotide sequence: TGCAGTGCTAGGGATAGGTTTCCGAATTCACCCCTCCACTTT.

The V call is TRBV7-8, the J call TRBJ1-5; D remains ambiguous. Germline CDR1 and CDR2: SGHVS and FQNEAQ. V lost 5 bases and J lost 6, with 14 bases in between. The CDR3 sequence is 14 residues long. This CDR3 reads CASSLGGFGQPQHF. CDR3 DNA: TGTGCCAGCAGCCTGGGAGGTTTTGGTCAGCCCCAGCATTTT.

The CDR3 DNA follows: TGTGCCAGCAGTATCTCACAGGGGGTAGGTTCACCCCTCCACTTT. Protein product: CASSISQGVGSPLHF. The chain combines TRBV27 with TRBJ1-6; 8 positions agree with TRBD1. Germline lookup yields CDR1 MNHEY and CDR2 SMNVEV (reference sequence). Trimming at V came to 5 bases and at J to 9 bases, leaving 9 bases not matched to a gene. The CDR3 has 15 amino acids.

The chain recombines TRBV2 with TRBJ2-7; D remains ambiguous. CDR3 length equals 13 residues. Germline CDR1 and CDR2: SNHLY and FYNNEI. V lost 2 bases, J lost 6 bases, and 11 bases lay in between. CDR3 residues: CASSELMGREQYF. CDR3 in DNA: TGTGCCAGCAGTGAACTTATGGGCCGCGAGCAGTACTTC.

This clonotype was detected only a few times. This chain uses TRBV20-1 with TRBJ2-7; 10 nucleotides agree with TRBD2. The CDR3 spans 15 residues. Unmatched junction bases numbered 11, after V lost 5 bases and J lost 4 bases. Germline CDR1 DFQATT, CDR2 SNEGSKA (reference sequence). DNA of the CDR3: TGCAGTGCTCAGCCGGCTAGCGGGGGTACTTACGAGCAGTACTTC. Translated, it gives CSAQPASGGTYEQYF.

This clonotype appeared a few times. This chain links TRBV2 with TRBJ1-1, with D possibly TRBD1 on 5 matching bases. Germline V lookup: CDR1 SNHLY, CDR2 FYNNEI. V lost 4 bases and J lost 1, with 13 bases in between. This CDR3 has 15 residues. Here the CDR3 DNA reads TGTGCCAGCAGTGCCCCAAGAGGGGAGAACACTGAAGCTTTCTTT. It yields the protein CASSAPRGENTEAFF.

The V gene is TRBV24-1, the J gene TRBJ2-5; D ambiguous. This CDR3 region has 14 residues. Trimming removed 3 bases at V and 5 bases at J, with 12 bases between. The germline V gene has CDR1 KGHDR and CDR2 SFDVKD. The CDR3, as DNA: TGTGCCACCAGTGATCGGTGGATGAAGGAGACCCAGTACTTC. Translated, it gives CATSDRWMKETQYF.

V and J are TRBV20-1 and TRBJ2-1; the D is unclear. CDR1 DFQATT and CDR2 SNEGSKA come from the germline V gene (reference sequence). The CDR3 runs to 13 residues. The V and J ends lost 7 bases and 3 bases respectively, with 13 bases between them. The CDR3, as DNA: TGCAGTGTGCGGTTTGAAGTCTACAATGAGCAGTTCTTC. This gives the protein CSVRFEVYNEQFF.

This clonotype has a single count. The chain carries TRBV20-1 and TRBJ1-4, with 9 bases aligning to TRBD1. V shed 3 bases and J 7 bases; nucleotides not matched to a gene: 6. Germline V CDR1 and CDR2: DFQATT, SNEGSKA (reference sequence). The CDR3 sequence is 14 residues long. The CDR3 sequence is CSASWTGVSEKLFF. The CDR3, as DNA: TGCAGTGCTAGCTGGACAGGGGTTTCTGAAAAACTGTTTTTT.

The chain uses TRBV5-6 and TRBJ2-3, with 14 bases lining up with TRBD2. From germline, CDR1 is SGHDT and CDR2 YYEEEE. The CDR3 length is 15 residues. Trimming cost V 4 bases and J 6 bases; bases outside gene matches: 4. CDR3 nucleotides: TGTGCCAGCAGCGGGGGACTAGCGGGAGCTGATACGCAGTATTTT. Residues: CASSGGLAGADTQYF.

The CDR3: CASSPDGGPNYGYTF. Written as DNA, the CDR3 is TGTGCCAGCTCACCTGACGGGGGCCCTAACTATGGCTACACCTTC. V gene TRBV18 combines with J gene TRBJ1-2; D is perhaps TRBD1 (6 bases). The CDR3 is 15 residues long. Germline-derived CDR1 and CDR2 are KGHSH and LQKENI. The V and J ends lost 3 bases and 0 bases respectively, with 11 bases between them.